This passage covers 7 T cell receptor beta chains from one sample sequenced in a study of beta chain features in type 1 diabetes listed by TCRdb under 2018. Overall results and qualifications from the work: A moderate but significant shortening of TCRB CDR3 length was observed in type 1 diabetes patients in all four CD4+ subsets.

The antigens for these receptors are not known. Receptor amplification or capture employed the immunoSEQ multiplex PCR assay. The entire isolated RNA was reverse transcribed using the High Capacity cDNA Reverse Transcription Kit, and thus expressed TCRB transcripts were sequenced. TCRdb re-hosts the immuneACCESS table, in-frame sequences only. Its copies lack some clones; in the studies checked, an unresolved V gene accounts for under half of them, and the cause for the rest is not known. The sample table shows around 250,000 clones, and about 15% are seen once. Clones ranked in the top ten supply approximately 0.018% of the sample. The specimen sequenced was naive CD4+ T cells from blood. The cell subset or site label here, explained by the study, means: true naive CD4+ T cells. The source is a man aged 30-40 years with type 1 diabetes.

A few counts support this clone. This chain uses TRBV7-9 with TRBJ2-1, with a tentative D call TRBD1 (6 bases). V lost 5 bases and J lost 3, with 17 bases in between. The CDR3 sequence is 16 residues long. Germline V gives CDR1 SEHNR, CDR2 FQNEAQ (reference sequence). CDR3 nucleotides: TGTGCCAGCAGCCCCGGGTACAGGGTGGACTACAATGAGCAGTTCTTC. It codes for CASSPGYRVDYNEQFF.

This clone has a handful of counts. The CDR3 DNA is TGTGCCAGTAGTATAACGACAGGTAGCACCGGGGAGCTGTTTTTT. Protein product: CASSITTGSTGELFF. This chain joins TRBV19 and TRBJ2-2, with a weak D call TRBD1 (6 bases). Trimming pared 2 bases from V and 4 bases from J, leaving 11 bases between. The CDR3 contains 15 residues. Germline CDR1 reads LNHDA; CDR2 reads SQIVND (reference sequence).

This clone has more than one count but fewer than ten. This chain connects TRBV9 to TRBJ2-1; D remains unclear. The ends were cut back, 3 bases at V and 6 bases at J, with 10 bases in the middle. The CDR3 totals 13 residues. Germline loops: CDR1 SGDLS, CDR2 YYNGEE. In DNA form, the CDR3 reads TGTGCCAGCAGCGCTGTGACGGGCAATGAGCAGTTCTTC. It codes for CASSAVTGNEQFF.

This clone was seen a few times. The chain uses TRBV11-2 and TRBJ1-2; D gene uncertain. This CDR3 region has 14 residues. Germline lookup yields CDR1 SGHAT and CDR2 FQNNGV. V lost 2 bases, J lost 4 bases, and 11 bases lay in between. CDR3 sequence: CASSLSLEAYGYTF. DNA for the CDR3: TGTGCCAGCAGCTTATCCCTCGAGGCCTATGGCTACACCTTC.

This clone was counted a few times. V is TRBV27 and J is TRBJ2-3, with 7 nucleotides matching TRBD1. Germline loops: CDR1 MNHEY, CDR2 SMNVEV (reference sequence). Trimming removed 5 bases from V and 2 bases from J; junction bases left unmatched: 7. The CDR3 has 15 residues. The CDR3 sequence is CASSPDRAPTDTQYF. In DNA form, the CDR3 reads TGTGCCAGCAGTCCCGACAGGGCCCCCACAGATACGCAGTATTTT.

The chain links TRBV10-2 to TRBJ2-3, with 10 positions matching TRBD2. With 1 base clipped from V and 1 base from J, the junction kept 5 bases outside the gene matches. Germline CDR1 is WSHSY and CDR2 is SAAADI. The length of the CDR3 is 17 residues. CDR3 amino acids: CASSEWVAGGRTDTQYF. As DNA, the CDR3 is TGCGCCAGCAGTGAGTGGGTAGCGGGGGGACGCACAGATACGCAGTATTTT.

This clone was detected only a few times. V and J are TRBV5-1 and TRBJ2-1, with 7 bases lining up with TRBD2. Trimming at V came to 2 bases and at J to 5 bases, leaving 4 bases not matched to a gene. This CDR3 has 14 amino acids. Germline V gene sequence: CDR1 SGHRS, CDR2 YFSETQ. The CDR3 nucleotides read TGCGCCAGCAGCTTTGGCGGGAGTAACAATGAGCAGTTCTTC. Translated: CASSFGGSNNEQFF.